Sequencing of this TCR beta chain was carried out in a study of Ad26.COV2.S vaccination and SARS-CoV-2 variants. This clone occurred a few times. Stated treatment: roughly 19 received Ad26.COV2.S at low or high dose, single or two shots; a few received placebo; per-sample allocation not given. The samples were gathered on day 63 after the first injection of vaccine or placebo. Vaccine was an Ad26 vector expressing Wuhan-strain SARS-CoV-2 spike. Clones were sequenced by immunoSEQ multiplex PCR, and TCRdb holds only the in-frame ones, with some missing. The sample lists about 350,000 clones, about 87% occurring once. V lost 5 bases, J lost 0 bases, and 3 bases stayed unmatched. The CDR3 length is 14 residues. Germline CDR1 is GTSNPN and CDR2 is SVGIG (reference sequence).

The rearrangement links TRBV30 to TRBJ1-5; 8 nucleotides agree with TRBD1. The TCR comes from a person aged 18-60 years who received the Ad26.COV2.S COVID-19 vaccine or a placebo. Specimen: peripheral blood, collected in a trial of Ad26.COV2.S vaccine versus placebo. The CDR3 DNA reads TGTGCCTGGTCGACAGGGGTTAGCAATCAGCCCCAGCATTTT. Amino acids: CAWSTGVSNQPQHF.